This T cell receptor (beta chain) was profiled in a study of T cell repertoires in cytomegalovirus infection. On the study more broadly: Public TCR beta signature analysis indicated the presence of both CMV infection and matching HLA type. Overall study results and limits: Based on cumulative public TCR beta family frequency, carriers of CMV plus the relevant HLA were identified. CMV-specific TCR beta clonotypes restricted by HLA-C were the ones dominating the ex vivo response.

Each CDR3 protein is one row after TCRdb ran MiXCR on the reads. The table has over 150,000 distinct CDR3 sequences, approximately 18% seen once. On this clonotype itself: Its antigen is unknown.

Germline V gives CDR1 SEHNR, CDR2 FQNEAQ (reference sequence). Losses at the gene ends were 5 bases for V and 0 bases for J; bases not matched to a gene: 7. CDR3 length: 17 amino acids. The receptor was isolated from a human donor in good health (CMV status not recorded). Some clones in this sample may be carry-over from other donors' samples. Sequencing used CD8+ T cells from PBMCs. The genes are TRBV7-9 and TRBJ2-7, with 13 bases fitting TRBD2. The CDR3 loop reads CASSPRLAGGRSYEQYF. The DNA of the CDR3 is TGTGCCAGCAGCCCCCGACTAGCGGGGGGCCGCTCCTACGAGCAGTACTTC. Looking up the rest from reference TRBV7-9 and TRBJ2-7 gives the full variable domain: DTGVSQNPRHKITKRGQNVTFRCDPISEHNRLYWYRQTLGQGPEFLTYFQNEAQLEKSRLLSDRFSAERPKGSFSTLEIQRTEQGDSAMYLCASSPRLAGGRSYEQYFGPGTRLTVT.